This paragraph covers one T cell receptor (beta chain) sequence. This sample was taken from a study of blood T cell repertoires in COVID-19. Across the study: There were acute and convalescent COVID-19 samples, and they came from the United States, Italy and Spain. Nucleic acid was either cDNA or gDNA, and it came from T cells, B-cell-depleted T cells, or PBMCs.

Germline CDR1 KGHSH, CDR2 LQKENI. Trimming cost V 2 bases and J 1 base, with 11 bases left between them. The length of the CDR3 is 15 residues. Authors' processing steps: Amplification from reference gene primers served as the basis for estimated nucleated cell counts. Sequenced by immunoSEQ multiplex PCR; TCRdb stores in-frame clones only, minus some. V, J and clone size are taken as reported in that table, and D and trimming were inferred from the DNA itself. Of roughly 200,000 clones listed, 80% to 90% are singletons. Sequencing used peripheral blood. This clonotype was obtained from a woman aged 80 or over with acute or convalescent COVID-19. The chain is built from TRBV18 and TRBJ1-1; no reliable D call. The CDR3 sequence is CASSPYTRGNTEAFF. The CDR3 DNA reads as TGTGCCAGCTCACCATACACCCGCGGGAACACTGAAGCTTTCTTT.